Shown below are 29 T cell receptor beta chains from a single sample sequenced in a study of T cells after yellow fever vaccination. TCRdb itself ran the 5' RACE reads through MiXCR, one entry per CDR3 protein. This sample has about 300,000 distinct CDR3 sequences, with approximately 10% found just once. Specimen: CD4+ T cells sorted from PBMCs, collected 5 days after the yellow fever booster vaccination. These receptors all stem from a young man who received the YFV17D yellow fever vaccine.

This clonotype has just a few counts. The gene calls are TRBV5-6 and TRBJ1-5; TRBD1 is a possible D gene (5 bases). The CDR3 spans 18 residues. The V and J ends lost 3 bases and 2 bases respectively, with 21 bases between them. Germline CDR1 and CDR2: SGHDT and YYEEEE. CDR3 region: CASSSFGAALGGNQPQHF. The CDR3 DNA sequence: TGTGCCAGCAGCTCTTTTGGGGCCGCCCTGGGGGGCAATCAGCCCCAGCATTTT.

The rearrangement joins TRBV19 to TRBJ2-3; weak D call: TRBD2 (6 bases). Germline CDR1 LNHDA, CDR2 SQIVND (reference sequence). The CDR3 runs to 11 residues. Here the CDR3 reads CATGVTDTQYF. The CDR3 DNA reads TGTGCGACGGGGGTCACAGATACGCAGTATTTT. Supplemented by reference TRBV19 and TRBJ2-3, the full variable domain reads DGGITQSPKYLFRKEGQNVTLSCEQNLNHDAMYWYRQDPGQGLRLIYYSQIVNDFQKGDIAEGYSVSREKKESFPLTVTSAQKNPTAFYLCATGVTDTQYFGPGTRLTVL.

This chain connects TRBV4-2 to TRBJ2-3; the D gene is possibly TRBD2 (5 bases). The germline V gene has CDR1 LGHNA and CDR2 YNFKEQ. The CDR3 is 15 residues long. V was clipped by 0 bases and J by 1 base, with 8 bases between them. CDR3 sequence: CASSQEGSGTDTQYF. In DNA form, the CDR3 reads TGTGCCAGCAGCCAAGAGGGGAGTGGCACAGATACGCAGTATTTT.

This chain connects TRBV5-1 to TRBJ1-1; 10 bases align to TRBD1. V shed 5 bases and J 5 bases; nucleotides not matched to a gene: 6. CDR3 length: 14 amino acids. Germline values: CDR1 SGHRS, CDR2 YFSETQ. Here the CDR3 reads CASSTGTGVTEAFF. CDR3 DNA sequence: TGCGCCAGCAGTACCGGGACAGGGGTGACTGAAGCTTTCTTT.

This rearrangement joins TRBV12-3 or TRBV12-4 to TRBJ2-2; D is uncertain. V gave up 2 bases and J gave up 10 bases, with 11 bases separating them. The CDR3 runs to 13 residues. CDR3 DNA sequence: TGTGCCAGCAGTTTATTTGGAGATAAGGAGCTGTTTTTT. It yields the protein CASSLFGDKELFF.

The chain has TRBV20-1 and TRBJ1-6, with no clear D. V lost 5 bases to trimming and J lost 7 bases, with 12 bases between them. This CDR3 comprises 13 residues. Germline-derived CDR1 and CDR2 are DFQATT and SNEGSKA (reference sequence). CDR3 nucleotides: TGCAGTGCTCCAAGCCGGGTGAATTCACCCCTCCACTTT. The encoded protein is CSAPSRVNSPLHF.

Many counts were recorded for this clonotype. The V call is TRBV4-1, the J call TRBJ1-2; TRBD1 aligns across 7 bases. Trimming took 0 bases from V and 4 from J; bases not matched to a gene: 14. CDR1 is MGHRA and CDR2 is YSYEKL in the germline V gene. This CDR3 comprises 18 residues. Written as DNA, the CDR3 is TGCGCCAGCAGCCAAGATCCAACGCTGACAGGGCTTATCTATGGCTACACCTTC. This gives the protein CASSQDPTLTGLIYGYTF.

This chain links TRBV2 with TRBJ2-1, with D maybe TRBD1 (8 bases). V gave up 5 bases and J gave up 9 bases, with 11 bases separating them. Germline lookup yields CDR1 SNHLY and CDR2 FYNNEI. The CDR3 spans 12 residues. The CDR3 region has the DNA TGTGCCAGCAGTAACAGGGGGGGTGAGCAGTTCTTC. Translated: CASSNRGGEQFF. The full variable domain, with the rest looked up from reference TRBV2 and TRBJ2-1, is EPEVTQTPSHQVTQMGQEVILRCVPISNHLYFYWYRQILGQKVEFLVSFYNNEISEKSEIFDDQFSVERPDGSNFTLKIRSTKLEDSAMYFCASSNRGGEQFFGPGTRLTVL.

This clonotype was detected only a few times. CDR3 sequence reads: CASSSYRGGYGYTF. The CDR3 region has the DNA TGTGCCAGCAGCTCGTACAGGGGCGGATATGGCTACACCTTC. The chain recombines TRBV7-9 with TRBJ1-2, with TRBD1 identical over 7 bases. CDR3 length: 14 amino acids. J was trimmed by 5 bases and V by 4 bases; bases with no gene match: 7. Germline CDR1 and CDR2: SEHNR and FQNEAQ (reference sequence).

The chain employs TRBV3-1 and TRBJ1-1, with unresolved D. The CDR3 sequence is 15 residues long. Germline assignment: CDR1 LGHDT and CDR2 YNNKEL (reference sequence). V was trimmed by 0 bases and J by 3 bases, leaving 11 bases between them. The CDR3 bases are TGTGCCAGCAGCCAAGATATGAAGGGATACACTGAAGCTTTCTTT. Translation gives CASSQDMKGYTEAFF.

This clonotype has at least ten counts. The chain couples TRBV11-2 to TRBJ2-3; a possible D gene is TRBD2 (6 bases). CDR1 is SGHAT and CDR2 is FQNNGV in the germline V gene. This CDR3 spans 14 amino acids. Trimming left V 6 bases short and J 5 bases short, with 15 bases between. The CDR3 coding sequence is TGTGCCAGCAGGCACCGGCGGGGAGTAGATACGCAGTATTTT. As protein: CASRHRRGVDTQYF.

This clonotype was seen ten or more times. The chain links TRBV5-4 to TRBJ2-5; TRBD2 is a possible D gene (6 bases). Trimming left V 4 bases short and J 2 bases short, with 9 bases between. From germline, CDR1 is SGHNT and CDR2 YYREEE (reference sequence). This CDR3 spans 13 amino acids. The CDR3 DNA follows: TGTGCCAGCAGCCGACTAGGGCAAGAGACCCAGTACTTC. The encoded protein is CASSRLGQETQYF.

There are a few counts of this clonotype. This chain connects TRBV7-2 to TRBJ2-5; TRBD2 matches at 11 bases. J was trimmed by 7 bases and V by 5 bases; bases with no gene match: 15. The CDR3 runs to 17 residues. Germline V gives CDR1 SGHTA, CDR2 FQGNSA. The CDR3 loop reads CASSRTRVLAGEGTQYF. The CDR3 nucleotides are TGTGCCAGCAGCCGGACCAGGGTACTAGCGGGGGAAGGGACCCAGTACTTC.

CDR3 sequence (DNA): TGTGCCATCAGTGACCGGGACAGGGAGGGCACCGGGGAGCTGTTTTTT. Protein sequence: CAISDRDREGTGELFF. The gene calls are TRBV10-3 and TRBJ2-2; 9 nucleotides line up with TRBD1. With V trimmed by 3 bases and J by 4 bases, 6 bases remained unmatched. The CDR3 has 16 residues. Germline CDR1 ENHRY, CDR2 SYGVKD.

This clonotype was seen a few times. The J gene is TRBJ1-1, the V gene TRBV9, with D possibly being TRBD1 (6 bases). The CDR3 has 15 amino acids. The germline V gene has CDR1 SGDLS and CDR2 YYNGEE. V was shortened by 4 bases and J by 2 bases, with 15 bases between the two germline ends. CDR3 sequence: CASSPGQIYNTEAFF. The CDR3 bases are TGTGCCAGCAGCCCCGGACAGATTTATAACACTGAAGCTTTCTTT.

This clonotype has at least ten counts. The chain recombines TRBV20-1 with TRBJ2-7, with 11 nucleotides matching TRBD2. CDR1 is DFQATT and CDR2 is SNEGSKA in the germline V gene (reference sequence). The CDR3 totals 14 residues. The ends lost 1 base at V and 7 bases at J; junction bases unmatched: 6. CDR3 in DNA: TGCAGTGCTAGAGTAGCGGGGGGGCCGCGTGAGCAGTACGTC. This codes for CSARVAGGPREQYV.

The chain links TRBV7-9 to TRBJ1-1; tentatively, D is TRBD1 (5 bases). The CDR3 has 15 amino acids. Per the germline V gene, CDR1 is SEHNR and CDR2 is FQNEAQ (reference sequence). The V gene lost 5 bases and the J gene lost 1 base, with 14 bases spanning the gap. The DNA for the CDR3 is TGTGCCAGCAGCATAACCGGGACCGAGAACACTGAAGCTTTCTTT. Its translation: CASSITGTENTEAFF.

CDR3 amino acids: CASSLAHPGYANEKLFF. Here the CDR3 DNA reads TGTGCCAGCAGCTTAGCGCATCCGGGGTACGCTAATGAAAAACTGTTTTTT. V usage is TRBV7-9 and J usage is TRBJ1-4; D remains unclear. CDR3 size: 17 residues. CDR1 and CDR2 from the germline V gene are SEHNR and FQNEAQ (reference sequence). Trimming stripped 0 bases from V and 3 bases from J, with 14 bases between.

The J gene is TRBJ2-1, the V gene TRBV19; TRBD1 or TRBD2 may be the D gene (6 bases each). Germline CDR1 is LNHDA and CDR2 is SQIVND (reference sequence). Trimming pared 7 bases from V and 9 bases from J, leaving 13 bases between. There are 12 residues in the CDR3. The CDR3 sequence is CASISRGAEQFF. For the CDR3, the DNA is TGTGCCAGTATCTCTAGGGGGGCTGAGCAGTTCTTC.

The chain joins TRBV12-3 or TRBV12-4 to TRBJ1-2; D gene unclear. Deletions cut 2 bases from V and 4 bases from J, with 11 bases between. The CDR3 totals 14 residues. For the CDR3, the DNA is TGTGCCAGCAGTTTACTGGTCGGAACCTATGGCTACACCTTC. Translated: CASSLLVGTYGYTF.

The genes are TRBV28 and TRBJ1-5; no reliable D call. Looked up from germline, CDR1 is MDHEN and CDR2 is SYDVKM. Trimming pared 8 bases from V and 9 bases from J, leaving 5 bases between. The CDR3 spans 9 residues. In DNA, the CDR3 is TGTGCCAGCGGAGGGCCCCAGCATTTT. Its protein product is CASGGPQHF.

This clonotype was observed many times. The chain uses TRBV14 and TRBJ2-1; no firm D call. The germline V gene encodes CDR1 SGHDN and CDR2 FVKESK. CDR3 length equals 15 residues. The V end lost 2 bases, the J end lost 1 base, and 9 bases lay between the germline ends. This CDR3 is CASSQLSISYNEQFF. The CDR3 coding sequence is TGTGCCAGCAGCCAACTCTCCATATCCTACAATGAGCAGTTCTTC.

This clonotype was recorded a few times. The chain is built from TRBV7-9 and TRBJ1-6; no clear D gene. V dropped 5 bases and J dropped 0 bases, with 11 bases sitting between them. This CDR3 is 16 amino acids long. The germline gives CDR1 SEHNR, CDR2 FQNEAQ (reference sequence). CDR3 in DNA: TGTGCCAGCAGCCCTCCGGCGGGCTCCTATAATTCACCCCTCCACTTT. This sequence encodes CASSPPAGSYNSPLHF.

CDR3 DNA sequence: TGTGCCAGCAGCCCTAGGACCAGGGGAGAGACCCAGTACTTC. Amino acids: CASSPRTRGETQYF. This chain uses TRBV3-1 with TRBJ2-5, with D perhaps matching TRBD1 (6 bases). The CDR3 sequence is 14 residues long. V shed 4 bases and J shed 4 bases, with 13 bases lying between them. Germline CDR1 and CDR2: LGHDT and YNNKEL (reference sequence).

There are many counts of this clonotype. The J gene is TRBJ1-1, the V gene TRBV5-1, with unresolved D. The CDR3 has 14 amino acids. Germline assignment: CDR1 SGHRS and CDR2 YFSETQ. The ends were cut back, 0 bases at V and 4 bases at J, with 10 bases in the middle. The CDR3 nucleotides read TGCGCCAGCAGCTTGGATGGCGGAGGCACTGAAGCTTTCTTT. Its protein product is CASSLDGGGTEAFF.

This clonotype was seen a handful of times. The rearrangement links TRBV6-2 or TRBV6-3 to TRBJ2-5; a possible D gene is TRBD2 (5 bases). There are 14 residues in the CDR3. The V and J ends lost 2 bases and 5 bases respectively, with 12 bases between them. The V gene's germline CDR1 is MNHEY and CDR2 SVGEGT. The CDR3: CASSYLSGEETQYF. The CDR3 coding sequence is TGTGCCAGCAGTTACCTCTCCGGGGAGGAGACCCAGTACTTC.

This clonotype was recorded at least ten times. CDR3 sequence: CSAPAGDEQYF. Here the CDR3 DNA reads TGCAGCGCCCCTGCGGGGGACGAGCAGTACTTC. The chain employs TRBV29-1 and TRBJ2-7, with 7 bases fitting TRBD2. After removal of 7 bases from V and 5 bases from J, the junction contained 5 bases not matched to a gene. CDR3 length: 11 amino acids. The germline V gene has CDR1 SQVTM and CDR2 ANQGSEA.

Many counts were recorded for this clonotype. CDR3 sequence reads: CASSTGGSEETQYF. As DNA, the CDR3 is TGTGCCAGCAGTACGGGGGGATCGGAAGAGACCCAGTACTTC. V and J are TRBV6-2 or TRBV6-3 and TRBJ2-5; 7 bases fit TRBD2. Germline trimming cut 5 bases from V and 3 bases from J; bases unmatched to any gene: 6. The CDR3 loop spans 14 amino acids. Looked up from germline, CDR1 is MNHEY and CDR2 is SVGEGT.

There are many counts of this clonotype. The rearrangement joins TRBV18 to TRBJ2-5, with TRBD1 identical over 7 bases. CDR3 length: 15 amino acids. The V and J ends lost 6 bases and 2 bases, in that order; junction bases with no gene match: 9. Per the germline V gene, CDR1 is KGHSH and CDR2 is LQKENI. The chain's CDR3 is CASSPIRDSQETQYF. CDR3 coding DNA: TGTGCCAGCTCCCCTATCCGGGACAGTCAAGAGACCCAGTACTTC.